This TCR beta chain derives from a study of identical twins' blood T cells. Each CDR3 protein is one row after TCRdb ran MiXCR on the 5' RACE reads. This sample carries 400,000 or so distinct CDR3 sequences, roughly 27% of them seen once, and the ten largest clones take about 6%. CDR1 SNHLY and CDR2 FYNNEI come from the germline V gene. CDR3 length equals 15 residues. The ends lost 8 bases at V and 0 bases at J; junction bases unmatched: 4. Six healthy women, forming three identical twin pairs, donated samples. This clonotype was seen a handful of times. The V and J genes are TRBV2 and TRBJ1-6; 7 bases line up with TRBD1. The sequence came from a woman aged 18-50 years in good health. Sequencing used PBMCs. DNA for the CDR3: TGTGCCAGCGGGGGGGACAGCTCCTATAATTCACCCCTCCACTTT. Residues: CASGGDSSYNSPLHF.